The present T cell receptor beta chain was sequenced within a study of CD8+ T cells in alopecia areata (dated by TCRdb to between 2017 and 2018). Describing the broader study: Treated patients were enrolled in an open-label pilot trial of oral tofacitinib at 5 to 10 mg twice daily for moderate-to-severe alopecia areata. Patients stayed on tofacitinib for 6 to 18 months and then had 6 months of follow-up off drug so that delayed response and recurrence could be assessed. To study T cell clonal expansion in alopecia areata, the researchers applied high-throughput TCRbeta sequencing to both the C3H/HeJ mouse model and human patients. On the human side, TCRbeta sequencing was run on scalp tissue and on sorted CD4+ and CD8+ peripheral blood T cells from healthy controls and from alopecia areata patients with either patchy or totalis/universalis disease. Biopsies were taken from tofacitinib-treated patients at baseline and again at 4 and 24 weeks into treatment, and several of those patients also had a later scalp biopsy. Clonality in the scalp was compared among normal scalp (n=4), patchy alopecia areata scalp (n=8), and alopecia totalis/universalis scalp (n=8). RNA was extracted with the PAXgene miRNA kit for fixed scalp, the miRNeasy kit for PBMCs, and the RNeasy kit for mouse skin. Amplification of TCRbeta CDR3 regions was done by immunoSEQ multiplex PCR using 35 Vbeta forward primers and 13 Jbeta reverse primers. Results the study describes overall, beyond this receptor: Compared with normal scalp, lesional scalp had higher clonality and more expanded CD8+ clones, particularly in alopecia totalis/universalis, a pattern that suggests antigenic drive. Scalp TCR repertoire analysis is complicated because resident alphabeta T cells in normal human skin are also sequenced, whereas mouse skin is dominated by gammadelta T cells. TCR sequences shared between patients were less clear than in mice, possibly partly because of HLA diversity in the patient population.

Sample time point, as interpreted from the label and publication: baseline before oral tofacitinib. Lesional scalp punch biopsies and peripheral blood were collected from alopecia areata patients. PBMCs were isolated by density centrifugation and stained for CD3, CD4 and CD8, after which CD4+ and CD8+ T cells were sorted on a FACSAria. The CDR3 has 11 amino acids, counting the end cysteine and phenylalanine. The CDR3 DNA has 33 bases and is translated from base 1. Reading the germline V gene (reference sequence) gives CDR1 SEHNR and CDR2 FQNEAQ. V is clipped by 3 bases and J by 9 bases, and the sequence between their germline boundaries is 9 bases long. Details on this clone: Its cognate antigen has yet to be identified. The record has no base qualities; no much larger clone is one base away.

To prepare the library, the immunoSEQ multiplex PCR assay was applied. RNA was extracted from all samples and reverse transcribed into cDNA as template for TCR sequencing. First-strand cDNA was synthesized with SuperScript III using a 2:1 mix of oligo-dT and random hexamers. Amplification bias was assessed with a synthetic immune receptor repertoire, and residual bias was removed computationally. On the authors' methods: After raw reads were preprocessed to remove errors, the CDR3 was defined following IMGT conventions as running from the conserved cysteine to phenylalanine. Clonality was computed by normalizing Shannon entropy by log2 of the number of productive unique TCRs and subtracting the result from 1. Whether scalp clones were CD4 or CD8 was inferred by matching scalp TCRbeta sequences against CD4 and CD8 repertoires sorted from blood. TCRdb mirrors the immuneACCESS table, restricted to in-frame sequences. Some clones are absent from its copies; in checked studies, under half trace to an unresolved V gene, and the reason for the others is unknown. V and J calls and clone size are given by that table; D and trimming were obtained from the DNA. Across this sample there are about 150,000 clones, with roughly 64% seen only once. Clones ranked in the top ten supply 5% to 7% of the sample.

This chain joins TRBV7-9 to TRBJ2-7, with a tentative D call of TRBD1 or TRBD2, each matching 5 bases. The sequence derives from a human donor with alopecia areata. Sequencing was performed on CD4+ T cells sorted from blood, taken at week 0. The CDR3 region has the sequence CASSFRGPQYF. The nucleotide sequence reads TGTGCCAGCAGCTTTAGGGGACCGCAGTACTTC.